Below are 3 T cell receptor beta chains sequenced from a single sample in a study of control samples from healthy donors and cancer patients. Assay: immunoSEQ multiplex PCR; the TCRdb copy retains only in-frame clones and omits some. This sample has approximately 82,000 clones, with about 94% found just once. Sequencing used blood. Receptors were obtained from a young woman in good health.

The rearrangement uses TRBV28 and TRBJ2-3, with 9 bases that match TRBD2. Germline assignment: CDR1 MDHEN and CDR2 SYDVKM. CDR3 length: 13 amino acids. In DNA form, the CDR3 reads TGTGCACACTCTAGCGGGGGCACAGATACGCAGTATTTT. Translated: CAHSSGGTDTQYF. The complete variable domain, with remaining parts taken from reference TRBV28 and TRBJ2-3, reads DVKVTQSSRYLVKRTGEKVFLECVQDMDHENMFWYRQDPGLGLRLIYFSYDVKMKEKGDIPEGYSVSREKKERFSLILESASTNQTSMYLCAHSSGGTDTQYFGPGTRLTVL.

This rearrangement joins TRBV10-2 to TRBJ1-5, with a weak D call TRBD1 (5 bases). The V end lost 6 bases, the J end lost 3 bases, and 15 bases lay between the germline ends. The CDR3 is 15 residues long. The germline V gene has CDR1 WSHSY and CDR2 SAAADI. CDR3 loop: CASRRGPDINQPQHF. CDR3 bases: TGCGCCAGCAGAAGGGGCCCCGACATCAATCAGCCCCAGCATTTT.

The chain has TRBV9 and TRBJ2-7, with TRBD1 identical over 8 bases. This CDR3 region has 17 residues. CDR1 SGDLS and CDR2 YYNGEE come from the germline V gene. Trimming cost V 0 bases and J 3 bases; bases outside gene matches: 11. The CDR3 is CASSVGEGQVPFYEQYF. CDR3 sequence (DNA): TGTGCCAGCAGCGTAGGAGAGGGACAGGTGCCTTTCTACGAGCAGTACTTC.